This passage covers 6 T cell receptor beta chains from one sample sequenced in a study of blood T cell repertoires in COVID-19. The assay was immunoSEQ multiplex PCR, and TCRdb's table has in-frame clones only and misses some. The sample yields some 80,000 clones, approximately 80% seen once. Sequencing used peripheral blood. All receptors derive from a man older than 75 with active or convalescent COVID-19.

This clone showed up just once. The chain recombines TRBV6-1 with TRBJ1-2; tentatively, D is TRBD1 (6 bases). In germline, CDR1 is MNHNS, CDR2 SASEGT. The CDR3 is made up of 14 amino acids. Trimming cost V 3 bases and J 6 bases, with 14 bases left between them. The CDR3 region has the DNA TGTGCCAGCAGTGATAACAGGGCAAGGGATGGCTACACCTTC. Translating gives CASSDNRARDGYTF.

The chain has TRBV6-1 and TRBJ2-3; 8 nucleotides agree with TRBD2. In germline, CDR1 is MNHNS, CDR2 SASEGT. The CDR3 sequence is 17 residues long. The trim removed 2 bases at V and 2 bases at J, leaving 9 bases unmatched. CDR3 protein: CASSEHERGPHTDTQYF. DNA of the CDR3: TGTGCCAGCAGTGAACACGAGCGGGGGCCACACACAGATACGCAGTATTTT.

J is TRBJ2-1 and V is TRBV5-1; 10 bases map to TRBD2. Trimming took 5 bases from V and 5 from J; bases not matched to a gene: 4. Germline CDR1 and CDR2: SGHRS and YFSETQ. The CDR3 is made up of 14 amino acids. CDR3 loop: CASRAGGPHNEQFF. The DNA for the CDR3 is TGCGCCAGCAGAGCGGGGGGGCCCCACAATGAGCAGTTCTTC.

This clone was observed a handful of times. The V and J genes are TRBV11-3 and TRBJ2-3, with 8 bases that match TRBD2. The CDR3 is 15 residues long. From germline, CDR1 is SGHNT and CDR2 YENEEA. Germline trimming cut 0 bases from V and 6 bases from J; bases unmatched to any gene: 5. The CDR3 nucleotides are TGTGCCAGCAGCTTAGATCCTAGCGGGCCGGATACGCAGTATTTT. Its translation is CASSLDPSGPDTQYF.

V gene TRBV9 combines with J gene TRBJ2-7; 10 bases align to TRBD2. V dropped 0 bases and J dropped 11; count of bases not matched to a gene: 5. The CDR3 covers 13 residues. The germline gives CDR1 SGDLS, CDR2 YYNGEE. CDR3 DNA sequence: TGTGCCAGCAGCGTAGTGAGGACTAGCGGAAAGTACGTC. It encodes CASSVVRTSGKYV.

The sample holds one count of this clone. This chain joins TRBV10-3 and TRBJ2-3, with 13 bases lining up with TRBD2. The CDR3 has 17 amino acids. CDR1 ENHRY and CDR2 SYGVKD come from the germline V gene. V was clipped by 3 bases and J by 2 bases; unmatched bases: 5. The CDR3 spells CAISDRLAGGTTDTQYF. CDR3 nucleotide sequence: TGTGCCATCAGTGATAGACTAGCGGGGGGCACCACAGATACGCAGTATTTT.